A selection of T cell receptor beta chains follows, all from one sample in a study of blood T cell repertoires in COVID-19. Repertoires were generated with immunoSEQ multiplex PCR, while TCRdb's copy carries only in-frame clones and drops some. The sample holds 250,000 or so clones; 86% are singletons and the top ten take about 10%. What was sequenced was peripheral blood. The receptors stem from a man in his forties with active or convalescent COVID-19. The CDR3 runs from the conserved cysteine through the conserved F or W. The D gene is left open where the match is weak. Not all rows give a size; the values are once, few, many and, for expanded clones, a class.

d_call	j_call	clone_size	v_call	cdr3_aa	cdr3_nt
TRBD2	TRBJ2-5	.	TRBV7-3	CASSFTSGGVQETQYF	TGTGCCAGCAGCTTCACTAGCGGGGGGGTCCAAGAGACCCAGTACTTC
.	TRBJ2-3	.	TRBV2	CASNRYRGTDTQYF	TGTGCCAGCAATAGGTACAGGGGCACAGATACGCAGTATTTT
TRBD2	TRBJ2-1	.	TRBV10-1	CASSRSGGQGNEQFF	TGCGCCAGCTCAAGGAGCGGGGGGCAAGGGAATGAGCAGTTCTTC
.	TRBJ1-1	.	TRBV4-2	CASSQVGQVNTEAFF	TGTGCCAGCAGCCAAGTGGGCCAGGTGAACACTGAAGCTTTCTTT
TRBD2	TRBJ2-7	.	TRBV9	CASSRGGDRYEQYF	TGTGCCAGCAGCCGCGGGGGGGATCGCTACGAGCAGTACTTC
.	TRBJ1-1	.	TRBV27	CASSSAGAGNTEAFF	TGTGCCAGCAGTTCGGCAGGGGCGGGGAACACTGAAGCTTTCTTT
TRBD1	TRBJ1-5	.	TRBV5-1	CASSPGQEFSNQPQHF	TGCGCCAGCAGCCCGGGACAGGAGTTTAGCAATCAGCCCCAGCATTTT
.	TRBJ2-3	.	TRBV5-6	CASSFGSGDTQYF	TGTGCCAGCAGCTTCGGGTCAGGGGATACGCAGTATTTT
TRBD1	TRBJ1-2	.	TRBV3-1/TRBV3-2	CASSQEQGAFYYGYTF	TGTGCCAGCAGCCAAGAGCAGGGGGCCTTTTACTATGGCTACACCTTC
TRBD2	TRBJ2-1	.	TRBV5-1	CASSSSGLGLAGSYEQFF	TGCGCCAGCAGTTCCTCGGGTCTGGGACTAGCGGGCAGCTATGAGCAGTTCTTC
.	TRBJ2-7	once	TRBV28	CASSSPRQAYEQYF	TGTGCCAGCAGTTCCCCCCGGCAGGCCTACGAGCAGTACTTC
TRBD1	TRBJ1-1	.	TRBV19	CATGQGTMNTEAFF	TGTGCCACCGGACAGGGGACAATGAACACTGAAGCTTTCTTT
.	TRBJ2-6	.	TRBV7-3	CASSPSSGANVLTF	TGTGCCAGCAGCCCCTCCTCTGGGGCCAACGTCCTGACTTTC
TRBD1	TRBJ2-1	.	TRBV6-5	CASRTAGGSYNEQFF	TGTGCCAGCAGGACGGCAGGGGGCTCCTACAATGAGCAGTTCTTC
.	TRBJ1-2	once	TRBV18	CASSQGENYGYTF	TGTGCCAGCTCTCAGGGCGAAAACTATGGCTACACCTTC
.	TRBJ1-6	.	TRBV30	CAWSGSSYNSPLHF	TGTGCCTGGAGTGGCAGCTCCTATAATTCACCCCTCCACTTT
.	TRBJ1-5	.	TRBV6-2/TRBV6-3	CASSYGTHQPQHF	TGTGCCAGCAGTTACGGCACACATCAGCCCCAGCATTTT
TRBD1	TRBJ2-7	once	TRBV6-5	CASSFQGAHEQYF	TGTGCCAGCAGTTTTCAGGGGGCGCACGAGCAGTACTTC
.	TRBJ1-2	few	TRBV12-3/TRBV12-4	CASSLDSNYGYTF	TGTGCCAGCAGTTTGGACAGTAACTATGGCTACACCTTC
TRBD2	TRBJ2-1	.	TRBV25-1	CASSEEGSGNSYNEQFF	TGTGCCAGCAGTGAAGAGGGTAGCGGGAACTCCTACAATGAGCAGTTCTTC
.	TRBJ2-3	.	TRBV2	CALASGQDTDTQYF	TGTGCCCTTGCGAGTGGGCAGGACACAGATACGCAGTATTTT
.	TRBJ2-5	once	TRBV19	CASSGWLSGLGETQYF	TGTGCCAGTAGTGGATGGCTGAGCGGTCTAGGCGAGACCCAGTACTTC
.	TRBJ2-1	.	TRBV14	CASSSREDEQFF	TGTGCCAGCAGCTCACGTGAGGATGAGCAGTTCTTC
TRBD1	TRBJ1-1	.	TRBV2	CASRWTGGEAFF	TGTGCCAGCAGGTGGACAGGGGGCGAAGCTTTCTTT
TRBD2	TRBJ2-7	.	TRBV4-2	CASSQVISGRGEQYF	TGTGCCAGCAGCCAAGTGATATCAGGGAGGGGCGAGCAGTACTTC
TRBD2	TRBJ2-3	.	TRBV29-1	CSVELTSGSPTDTQYF	TGCAGCGTTGAACTTACTAGCGGGAGCCCCACAGATACGCAGTATTTT
TRBD1	TRBJ2-2	.	TRBV19	CASQGQVFTGELFF	TGTGCCAGTCAAGGACAGGTCTTCACCGGGGAGCTGTTTTTT
.	TRBJ1-6	.	TRBV3-1/TRBV3-2	CASSQAQGRESPLHF	TGTGCCAGCAGCCAAGCCCAGGGGAGGGAGTCACCCCTCCACTTT
.	TRBJ1-4	.	TRBV19	CASSGGTTNEKLFF	TGTGCCAGTAGTGGAGGGACTACTAATGAAAAACTGTTTTTT
TRBD1	TRBJ1-2	.	TRBV10-2	CAARGTGQNYGYTF	TGCGCCGCTAGAGGGACAGGGCAGAACTATGGCTACACCTTC
.	TRBJ2-5	.	TRBV5-1	CASSLVDGEETQYF	TGCGCCAGCAGCCTGGTCGACGGGGAAGAGACCCAGTACTTC
.	TRBJ1-2	.	TRBV28	CAGAGGQDGYTF	TGTGCCGGCGCCGGGGGGCAGGATGGCTACACCTTC
TRBD2	TRBJ2-3	.	TRBV11-2	CASSLWGGDTQYF	TGTGCCAGCAGCTTGTGGGGGGGAGATACGCAGTATTTT
TRBD1	TRBJ1-4	.	TRBV3-1/TRBV3-2	CASSPGTGMGKLFF	TGTGCCAGCAGCCCCGGGACAGGGATGGGAAAACTGTTTTTT
.	TRBJ1-1	.	TRBV2	CASNYNTEAFF	TGTGCCAGCAACTATAACACTGAAGCTTTCTTT
TRBD2	TRBJ2-1	.	TRBV3-1/TRBV3-2	CASSQATGLAVYNEQFF	TGTGCCAGCAGCCAAGCAACGGGACTAGCGGTTTACAATGAGCAGTTCTTC
.	TRBJ1-1	.	TRBV2	CASNEGVKNTEAFF	TGTGCCAGCAACGAGGGGGTAAAGAACACTGAAGCTTTCTTT
.	TRBJ1-2	.	TRBV3-1/TRBV3-2	CASSQLSGFNYGYTF	TGTGCCAGCAGCCAACTGTCCGGGTTCAACTATGGCTACACCTTC
.	TRBJ1-6	.	TRBV6-6	CASTKGGEPSPLHF	TGTGCCAGCACCAAAGGGGGGGAACCGTCACCCCTCCACTTT
TRBD2	TRBJ2-5	.	TRBV9	CASSRRTSGGSQETQYF	TGTGCCAGCAGCCGCCGGACTAGCGGGGGTTCACAAGAGACCCAGTACTTC
TRBD2	TRBJ2-7	once	TRBV10-3	CAISGTSGGAGEQYF	TGTGCCATCAGTGGGACTAGCGGGGGGGCGGGCGAGCAGTACTTC
TRBD1	TRBJ1-2	.	TRBV7-2	CASSYPGQGPYGYTF	TGTGCCAGCAGCTACCCGGGACAGGGCCCCTATGGCTACACCTTC